The rows below give T cell receptor beta chains drawn from one sample of a study of blood T cell repertoires in COVID-19. Here immunoSEQ multiplex PCR was the method, and the copy in TCRdb shows in-frame clones only, minus some. The profile shows about 110,000 clones, about 85% of them singletons. Material: peripheral blood. These TCRs come from a man between 35 and 55 years old with acute or convalescent COVID-19. CDR3s include the opening cysteine and the closing phenylalanine or tryptophan.

TRBJ2-3,TRBV11-3,CASSFGRATDTQYF
TRBJ1-1,TRBV6-2/TRBV6-3,CASSYETRTEAFF
TRBJ1-1,TRBV6-5,CASNQGQGNTEAFF
TRBJ1-2,TRBV10-3,CAISDKGPANYGYTF
TRBJ2-1,TRBV7-8,CASSQGGGQGATGEQFF
TRBJ2-5,TRBV6-5,CASPGLAVQETQYF
TRBJ2-7,TRBV28,CASSSTGSRFWKQYF
TRBJ1-1,TRBV29-1,CSVFPQGARTEAFF
TRBJ2-7,TRBV7-8,CASSLRVFAGSSYEQYF
TRBJ1-2,TRBV30,CAWGRGGGYTF
TRBJ2-7,TRBV18,CASSPTPGTPSYEQYF
TRBJ1-6,TRBV2,CASRPRGYDSPLHF
TRBJ2-7,TRBV5-1,CASSLGDRGHSYEQYF
TRBJ2-1,TRBV5-6,CASSWIMGGRDEQFF
TRBJ2-5,TRBV2,CASTLTGRGLSETQYF
TRBJ2-7,TRBV7-2,CASSVGLAGTYEQYF
TRBJ2-3,TRBV19,CASSTRQDTQYF
TRBJ2-3,TRBV9,CASSVSTSGRPGDTQYF
TRBJ1-1,TRBV10-3,CATRRTGEETEAFF
TRBJ2-5,TRBV6-5,CASSYGVAGVQETQYF
TRBJ2-1,TRBV27,CASSEREGPDEQFF
TRBJ1-2,TRBV6-5,CASSYSSAGGYTF
TRBJ2-1,TRBV30,CAWIRDRFYNEQFF
TRBJ2-2,TRBV14,CASSPTKRGRGGELFF
TRBJ2-7,TRBV19,CASSEQRTYEQYF
TRBJ2-1,TRBV7-8,CASSLRGQGNNEQFF
TRBJ1-4,TRBV10-3,CAISEREDEKLFF
TRBJ2-7,TRBV5-4,CASSLAGTSGLYEQYF
TRBJ2-3,TRBV6-6,CASSYSRQGSDTQYF
TRBJ1-1,TRBV30,CAWAGQGYTEAFF
TRBJ1-4,TRBV2,CASSTQGAPNEKLFF
TRBJ2-3,TRBV11-3,CASSGHGGAGDTQYF
TRBJ2-5,TRBV29-1,CSVGSVQETQYF
TRBJ2-7,TRBV28,CASGNSGKVGEQYF
TRBJ2-1,TRBV28,CASRPQRRGEQFF
TRBJ2-1,TRBV2,CASSGGLVYQEQFF
TRBJ2-3,TRBV3-1/TRBV3-2,CASSQEGARTDTQYF
TRBJ1-2,TRBV7-8,CASRPGGYGYGYTF
TRBJ1-5,TRBV6-1,CASSERVAGNQPQHF
TRBJ1-6,TRBV6-5,CASSSPQGAFSPLHF
TRBJ2-3,TRBV6-5,CASHSGGSTDTQYF
TRBJ2-7,TRBV18,CASSSGTGSYEQYF
TRBJ1-4,TRBV7-8,CASSLGGLPGKLFF
TRBJ2-1,TRBV5-1,CASSLEGRRNEQFF
TRBJ2-7,TRBV4-1,CASSPIGRESSYEQYF
TRBJ1-1,TRBV18,CASSPPSGSGTEAFF
TRBJ1-2,TRBV6-1,CASSEALPGGYTF